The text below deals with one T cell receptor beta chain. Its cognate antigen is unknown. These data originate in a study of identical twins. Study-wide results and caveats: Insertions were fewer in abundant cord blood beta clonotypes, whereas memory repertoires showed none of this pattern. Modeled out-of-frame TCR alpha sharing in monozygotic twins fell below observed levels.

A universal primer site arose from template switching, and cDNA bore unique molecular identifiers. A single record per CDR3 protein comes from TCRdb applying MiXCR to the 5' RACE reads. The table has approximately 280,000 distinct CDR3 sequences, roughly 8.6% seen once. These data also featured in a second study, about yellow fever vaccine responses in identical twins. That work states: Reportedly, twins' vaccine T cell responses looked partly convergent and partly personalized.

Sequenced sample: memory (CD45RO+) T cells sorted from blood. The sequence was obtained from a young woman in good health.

This CDR3 is CASSPGTSGKVGEQFF. Here the CDR3 DNA reads TGTGCCAGCTCACCCGGGACTAGCGGGAAGGTGGGTGAGCAGTTCTTC. The chain couples TRBV18 to TRBJ2-1, with 13 bases matching TRBD2. V gave up 3 bases and J gave up 9 bases; unmatched junction bases: 8. Germline CDR1 reads KGHSH; CDR2 reads LQKENI. The CDR3 covers 16 residues.